The next 22 T cell receptor beta chains were all read from a single sample in a study of T-cell reconstitution after alpha-beta-depleted transplantation in children. Researchers prepared the TCRbeta library using unique molecular identifiers, the study reports. TCRdb re-called the PCR reads through MiXCR, storing one row per CDR3 protein. The profile shows 250,000 to 300,000 distinct CDR3 sequences, roughly a tenth of them singletons. The material was PBMCs, obtained before TCRalphabeta/CD19-depleted stem cell transplant. These receptors were obtained from a boy in the first two years of life with acute myeloid leukemia, due to receive a stem cell transplant.

This chain links TRBV20-1 with TRBJ1-1; D ambiguous. Trimming took 5 bases from V and 5 from J, leaving 6 bases between them. CDR3 length: 10 residues. Germline-derived CDR1 and CDR2 are DFQATT and SNEGSKA (reference sequence). The CDR3 nucleotides read TGCAGTGCTGTAGATACTGAAGCTTTCTTT. It yields the protein CSAVDTEAFF.

At least ten counts were recorded for this clonotype. The chain employs TRBV7-2 and TRBJ2-5; no firm D call. Germline CDR1 is SGHTA and CDR2 is FQGNSA. This CDR3 contains 15 residues. Deletions cut 5 bases from V and 2 bases from J, with 15 bases between. The CDR3 DNA sequence: TGTGCCAGCAGCAGCTTCCTCGAAGTGCAAGAGACCCAGTACTTC. Amino acid sequence: CASSSFLEVQETQYF. Full variable domain (missing parts from reference TRBV7-2 and TRBJ2-5): GAGVSQSPSNKVTEKGKDVELRCDPISGHTALYWYRQSLGQGLEFLIYFQGNSAPDKSGLPSDRFSAERTGGSVSTLTIQRTQQEDSAVYLCASSSFLEVQETQYFGPGTRLLVL.

This clonotype was seen many times. J is TRBJ2-7 and V is TRBV28; 8 nucleotides align to TRBD2. The J segment lost 5 bases and the V segment lost 8 bases, leaving 2 bases of the junction unmatched. Germline CDR1 reads MDHEN; CDR2 reads SYDVKM. The CDR3 spans 11 residues. CDR3 DNA: TGTGCCAGCCTAGCGGGTGACGAGCAGTACTTC. This gives the protein CASLAGDEQYF.

This clonotype was recorded at least ten times. The chain uses TRBV10-3 and TRBJ1-5; weak D call: TRBD1 (6 bases). V lost 6 bases and J lost 2, with 11 bases in between. The CDR3 is made up of 14 amino acids. From germline, CDR1 is ENHRY and CDR2 SYGVKD. The CDR3 bases are TGTGCCATCAGGGAGGGGGTTGGCAATCAGCCCCAGCATTTT. Protein sequence: CAIREGVGNQPQHF.

This clonotype was seen at least ten times. This chain joins TRBV7-2 and TRBJ2-3; D remains unclear. Between the trimmed V and J ends, which lost 5 bases and 8 bases, there was a span of 14 bases. The germline gives CDR1 SGHTA, CDR2 FQGNSA. This CDR3 contains 13 residues. The CDR3 DNA reads as TGTGCCAGCAGCCAGACTGCGTACCGTACGCAGTATTTT. Translating it yields CASSQTAYRTQYF.

On this clonotype: No conserved phenylalanine or tryptophan ends this CDR3, so it is likely a read error. The V gene is TRBV5-1, the J gene TRBJ2-3, with a possible D match to TRBD2 (7 bases). V was shortened by 3 bases and J by 0 bases, with 17 bases between the two germline ends. From germline, CDR1 is SGHRS and CDR2 YFSETQ. The CDR3 length is 17 residues. In DNA, the CDR3 is TGCGCCAGCAGCTCCTTAAGGGGGGGGGCTAGCACAGATACGCAGTATTCT. Translated: CASSSLRGGASTDTQYS.

In its sample, this clonotype was seen many times. The junction does not match germline at one end; this may be a read error. The V gene is TRBV20-1, the J gene TRBJ2-5, with D unresolved. The CDR3 spans 13 residues. Germline CDR1 is DFQATT and CDR2 is SNEGSKA (reference sequence). CDR3 nucleotide sequence: TGCAGTGCTAGAGATCAAGCCCCAGAGACCCAGTACTTT. This gives the protein CSARDQAPETQYF.

In regard to this clonotype: The junction shows a germline mismatch at one end, possibly a read error. This rearrangement joins TRBV20-1 to TRBJ1-2; 12 bases match TRBD1. Germline CDR1 DFQATT, CDR2 SNEGSKA (reference sequence). CDR3 size: 14 residues. The CDR3 spells CSARDSGTGGGYSF. In DNA, the CDR3 is TGCAGTGCTAGAGACTCCGGGACAGGGGGCGGCTACTCCTTC.

This clonotype was found many times. The chain uses TRBV5-1 and TRBJ1-5; D ambiguous. V lost 5 bases, J lost 2 bases, and 17 bases lay in between. Germline values: CDR1 SGHRS, CDR2 YFSETQ. This CDR3 region has 16 residues. This chain's CDR3 is CASRWAATIGNQPQHF. The CDR3, as DNA: TGCGCCAGCAGGTGGGCTGCGACAATAGGCAATCAGCCCCAGCATTTT.

This clonotype was detected a few times. The rearrangement joins TRBV9 to TRBJ1-6; 11 nucleotides line up with TRBD1. Unmatched junction bases numbered 5, after V lost 5 bases and J lost 10 bases. There are 14 residues in the CDR3. CDR1 SGDLS and CDR2 YYNGEE come from the germline V gene. CDR3 nucleotide sequence: TGTGCCAGCAGGAGGGACAGGGGGGACTCACCCCTCCACTTT. Its translation is CASRRDRGDSPLHF. The whole variable domain, remainder taken from reference TRBV9 and TRBJ1-6, is DSGVTQTPKHLITATGQRVTLRCSPRSGDLSVYWYQQSLDQGLQFLIQYYNGEERAKGNILERFSAQQFPDLHSELNLSSLELGDSALYFCASRRDRGDSPLHFGNGTRLTVT.

The rearrangement links TRBV14 to TRBJ2-1; a possible D gene is TRBD1 (6 bases). Trimming removed 3 bases from V and 4 bases from J, with 13 bases in between. Germline lookup yields CDR1 SGHDN and CDR2 FVKESK. The CDR3 is 15 amino acids. CDR3 sequence (DNA): TGTGCCAGCAGCCATCCGACAGGAAGGTACAATGAGCAGTTCTTC. It is translated as CASSHPTGRYNEQFF.

Many counts were recorded for this clonotype. CDR3 residues: CARLNTGELFF. The CDR3 DNA reads as TGTGCCAGATTGAACACCGGGGAGCTGTTTTTT. The rearrangement links TRBV7-4 to TRBJ2-2; the D is unclear. The CDR3 is 11 residues long. Germline assignment: CDR1 SGHVT and CDR2 SQSDAQ. V lost 9 bases, J lost 1 base, and 3 bases lay in between.

This clonotype was counted at least ten times. The chain couples TRBV6-5 to TRBJ2-2, with 7 nucleotides matching TRBD1. Germline values: CDR1 MNHEY, CDR2 SVGAGI. There are 16 residues in the CDR3. V gave up 2 bases and J gave up 2 bases; unmatched junction bases: 5. Here the CDR3 reads CASSYPTGLNTGELFF. The CDR3 nucleotides are TGTGCCAGCAGTTACCCGACAGGGCTTAACACCGGGGAGCTGTTTTTT.

The genes are TRBV12-3 or TRBV12-4 and TRBJ2-1; D gene uncertain. The V gene lost 2 bases and the J gene lost 8 bases, with 19 bases spanning the gap. The CDR3 is 16 residues long. The CDR3 bases are TGTGCCAGCAGTTTAAGGACCCCTTTACTTCATCATGAGCAGTTCTTC. Its protein is CASSLRTPLLHHEQFF.

This clonotype showed up many times. V gene TRBV12-3 or TRBV12-4 combines with J gene TRBJ1-3; D uncertain. The CDR3 is 13 residues long. Trimming took off 9 bases at V and 4 bases at J, with 13 bases between the two ends. CDR3 sequence reads: CASHRGRGNTIYF. In DNA, the CDR3 is TGTGCCAGTCACCGAGGACGCGGAAACACCATATATTTT.

The sample holds many counts of this clonotype. The rearrangement joins TRBV7-9 to TRBJ2-3; 9 bases agree with TRBD2. Germline assignment: CDR1 SEHNR and CDR2 FQNEAQ (reference sequence). Trimming at V came to 7 bases and at J to 3 bases, leaving 11 bases not matched to a gene. This CDR3 contains 16 residues. The CDR3 coding sequence is TGTGCCAGCATCCCCGAGCGGGAGGTTTTGACAGATACGCAGTATTTT. Residues: CASIPEREVLTDTQYF.

This clonotype was detected ten times or more. The chain employs TRBV5-5 and TRBJ1-5; 11 positions match TRBD1. This CDR3 has 15 amino acids. The germline V gene has CDR1 SGHKS and CDR2 YYEKEE (reference sequence). With 4 bases clipped from V and 3 bases from J, the junction kept 3 bases outside the gene matches. CDR3 sequence reads: CASSQDRGHNQPQHF. DNA of the CDR3: TGTGCCAGCAGCCAGGACAGGGGGCACAATCAGCCCCAGCATTTT.

This clonotype came up many times. The chain carries TRBV7-9 and TRBJ1-1; 7 nucleotides agree with TRBD1. CDR1 is SEHNR, CDR2 FQNEAQ, per germline (reference sequence). The trim removed 5 bases at V and 1 base at J, leaving 7 bases unmatched. This CDR3 spans 15 amino acids. CDR3 DNA: TGTGCCAGCAGCGTACGACAGGGCGCGAACACTGAAGCTTTCTTT. It yields the protein CASSVRQGANTEAFF.

This clonotype was recorded many times. CDR3 residues: CASSLSPNEKLFF. The CDR3 bases are TGTGCCAGCAGCTTATCTCCGAATGAAAAACTGTTTTTT. The chain uses TRBV7-9 and TRBJ1-4, with D unresolved. The CDR3 is 13 amino acids. Per the germline V gene, CDR1 is SEHNR and CDR2 is FQNEAQ (reference sequence). The V end lost 2 bases, the J end lost 5 bases, and 6 bases lay between the germline ends.

This clonotype was detected ten times or more. The genes are TRBV28 and TRBJ2-1; tentative D call: TRBD1 (6 bases). V lost 5 bases to trimming and J lost 6 bases, with 20 bases between them. Germline CDR1 MDHEN, CDR2 SYDVKM. The CDR3 has 16 amino acids. The CDR3 is CASSPPQGIHLNEQFF. The CDR3 DNA sequence: TGTGCCAGCAGTCCCCCACAGGGAATCCACCTCAATGAGCAGTTCTTC.

Ten or more counts support this clonotype. The gene calls are TRBV19 and TRBJ2-2; weak D call: TRBD1 (7 bases). The CDR3 is made up of 16 amino acids. Germline CDR1 and CDR2: LNHDA and SQIVND (reference sequence). V shed 6 bases and J shed 4 bases, with 18 bases lying between them. The CDR3 sequence is CASRDRTTLFTGELFF. Written as DNA, the CDR3 is TGTGCCAGTAGGGACAGGACTACGCTCTTCACCGGGGAGCTGTTTTTT.

This clonotype came up many times. This chain links TRBV9 with TRBJ2-1; tentative D call: TRBD1 (6 bases). Germline CDR1 SGDLS, CDR2 YYNGEE. The V end was cut by 0 bases, the J end by 0 bases, with 7 bases between. This CDR3 comprises 15 residues. The CDR3 region has the DNA TGTGCCAGCAGCGTAGAGGGGGTCTCCTACAATGAGCAGTTCTTC. This gives the protein CASSVEGVSYNEQFF.